This TCR beta chain was observed in a study of T cells in Graves' hyperthyroidism and ophthalmopathy. Regarding the study as a whole: The model predicted ophthalmopathy a median roughly 6.3 months before onset. Most thyroid clonotypes that were expanded above 0.001 also turned up in blood.

The V gene's germline CDR1 is LGHNA and CDR2 YNFKEQ. V trimming: 0 bases; J trimming: 7 bases; junction bases outside the gene matches: 6. This CDR3 contains 15 residues. With regard to this clonotype: Its antigen is unknown.

What was amplified from RNA transcripts were TCR beta CDR3 regions. When the TCR CDR3 underwent first-round RT-PCR, the HTBI primer set was used. TCRdb re-analysed the multiplex PCR reads in MiXCR, keeping a single row per CDR3 protein. This sample has around 530,000 distinct CDR3 sequences, with about a sixth found just once. Sequencing was done on a sample of blood. The sequence was collected from a woman in her late teens or twenties with Graves' ophthalmopathy. The chain links TRBV4-2 to TRBJ2-5, with TRBD2 matching 9 bases. The CDR3 nucleotides read TGTGCCAGCAGCCAAGATGGCGGGAGGGGCGGGACCCAGTACTTC. This translates into CASSQDGGRGGTQYF.